A selection of T cell receptor beta chains follows, all from one sample in a study of T cells in Graves' hyperthyroidism and ophthalmopathy. In TCRdb, the multiplex PCR reads were re-called with MiXCR into one record per CDR3 protein. The sample lists around 200,000 distinct CDR3 sequences, 18% seen once, with approximately 40% in the top ten. The sample consisted of blood. These receptors were obtained from a man aged 40-49 years with Graves' hyperthyroidism. The CDR3 runs from the conserved cysteine through the conserved F or W. The D gene is left open where the match is weak. Part of the rows lack a size; the others show once, few, many or a class for expanded clones.

>-|TRBJ1-5|many|TRBV28
CASSLPGLGYGTNQPQHF
TGTGCCAGCAGTTTGCCAGGTCTCGGTTACGGGACCAATCAGCCCCAGCATTTT
>-|TRBJ1-6|many|TRBV12-3/TRBV12-4
CASSLEYNSPLHF
TGTGCCAGCAGTTTGGAGTATAATTCACCCCTCCACTTT
>TRBD1|TRBJ2-7|many|TRBV10-3
CAISPGTGTYEQYF
TGTGCCATCAGTCCCGGGACAGGGACCTACGAGCAGTACTTC
>TRBD1|TRBJ2-5|many|TRBV12-3/TRBV12-4
CASSLPGQGQETQYF
TGTGCCAGCAGTTTACCGGGACAGGGCCAAGAGACCCAGTACTTC
>-|TRBJ1-6|many|TRBV20-1
CSAATALNSPLHF
TGCAGTGCTGCGACAGCACTTAATTCACCCCTCCACTTT
>TRBD1|TRBJ1-2|-|TRBV20-1
CSAIAVGTGDGYTF
TGCAGTGCTATCGCGGTCGGGACAGGGGATGGCTACACCTTC
>-|TRBJ1-1|many|TRBV2
CASSEYGGSTEAFF
TGTGCCAGCAGTGAATATGGTGGGAGCACTGAAGCTTTCTTT
>TRBD1|TRBJ2-7|many|TRBV5-1
CASSFGTGGYEQYF
TGCGCCAGCAGCTTTGGAACAGGGGGCTACGAGCAGTACTTC
>-|TRBJ2-7|many|TRBV12-3/TRBV12-4
CASSSNRAGEQYF
TGTGCCAGCAGTTCCAACAGGGCGGGAGAGCAGTACTTC
>-|TRBJ1-3|-|TRBV6-5
CASSYHPVQGGSGNTIYF
TGTGCCAGCAGTTACCATCCAGTGCAGGGTGGCTCTGGAAACACCATATATTTT